This TCR beta chain was captured by sequencing in a study of radiation and T cells in renal cell carcinoma (dated by TCRdb to the early 2020s). Regarding the study in general: In total, around 53 samples, comprising 26 tumors and 27 peripheral blood samples, were subjected to TCR beta sequencing. The final blood draw was performed at 4 weeks after radiation, at the same time as nephrectomy. In the 53 samples combined, around 3.7 million unique CDR3 nucleotide sequences were found, encoding some 2,500,000 unique CDR3 amino acid sequences.

Interpreted using the paper, the time point label stands for: blood 4 weeks post-SBRT, at nephrectomy. What this sample's treatment or condition label stands for: 15 Gy SBRT to primary tumor, nephrectomy 4 weeks later. The samples were drawn from a clinical trial, where primary renal cell carcinomas were treated with 15 Gy of stereotactic body radiation therapy and then removed by nephrectomy 4 weeks afterward. To track tumor-enriched clonotypes, serial peripheral blood was sampled from radiation-treated patients at baseline and at 2 weeks and 4 weeks after SBRT. Every patient's renal cell carcinoma showed clear cell pathology. Genomic DNA for TCR sequencing was prepared using the QIAamp DNA Blood Mini Kit (Qiagen). Samples were included in the analyses only if all quality control checks were passed. TCR beta libraries were generated from genomic DNA with the immunoSEQ kit, following the manufacturer's recommendations. To prepare the libraries, a first multiplex PCR with proprietary primers was run, followed by a second PCR that added unique barcodes, and a bead cleanup was done after each round. Each sample batch included a kit-provided positive control reaction and a negative control reaction. The final libraries underwent checking on an Agilent 4200 TapeStation D1000 ScreenTape, volumetric pooling, and quantification by qPCR. Sequencing was performed on an Illumina NextSeq500 with a MidOutput 150-cycle cartridge, and 156 Read1 and 15 Index1 cycles were run with kit custom primers. The pooled library was loaded at roughly 0.93 pM, with a 20% PhiX control spiked in. As for the original processing: Vendor-processed data were analyzed in R, with a clonotype defined as all T cells sharing the same CDR3 nucleotide sequence. For clone abundance analyses, frequencies were normalized to the 10,000 most abundant clones per sample. Public T cell clones, which averaged fewer than five per sample, were removed prior to analysis. An abundance difference of at least 32-fold between compartments was the criterion for calling clonotypes tumor-enriched or baseline blood-enriched. A beta-binomial differential abundance model was used to identify clonotypes that expanded or contracted between blood time points. Tumor-blood repertoire similarity was measured with the Baroni-Urbani and Buser coefficient, and groups were compared using two-tailed Wilcoxon tests in R. In its TCRdb copy, this immuneACCESS table keeps in-frame sequences only and misses some clones. Where compared with another copy, unresolved V genes explain less than half of these, and the others have no known cause. V, J and clone size derive from that table, while D and trimming were established from the DNA sequence. This sample comprises roughly 170,000 clones, about nine tenths of them detected only once. About 10% of the sample belongs to the ten largest clones.

Relative to germline, V is 0 bases shorter and J is 3 bases shorter, with 6 bases between their ends. From the cysteine through the phenylalanine, the CDR3 covers 13 amino acids. Left in the record is the CDR3 DNA by itself, 39 bases read in frame from the first base. CDR1 and CDR2 were assigned from the germline V gene as SGDLS and YYNGEE. Notes on this clone: Its cognate antigen has yet to be identified. No clone much larger than this one lies a single base away; base qualities are absent.

General conclusions and limits of the study: Because pretreatment tumor biopsies were not available, the study could not determine whether clonotypes were already present within the tumor at baseline. Tracking of blood repertoire dynamics stopped at about 4 weeks after treatment, with no follow-up past that point. In blood, the top tumor clonotypes increased between baseline and 2 weeks post-radiation and then shrank by 4 weeks, which suggests that tumor-resident clones expanded only transiently. Effects of radiation dose or scheduling on the TCR repertoire could not be addressed with the single-armed trial design.

The clonotype was recovered from a woman between 45 and 65 years old with renal cell carcinoma. This sample comprised blood, obtained from a patient whose treatment included radiotherapy and nephrectomy. The V gene is TRBV9 and the J gene is TRBJ1-1, with the D gene not confidently named. The CDR3 loop reads CASSVDLYTEAFF. The sequenced DNA: TGTGCCAGCAGCGTAGATCTGTACACTGAAGCTTTCTTT.